This TCR beta chain was identified during a study of identical twins. TCRdb independently ran MiXCR on the 5' RACE reads; one entry per CDR3 protein. The table records some 500,000 distinct CDR3 sequences, about 20% of them present only once. This clonotype occurred a few times. J lost 2 bases, V lost 5 bases, and 6 bases had no gene match. The CDR3 sequence is 14 residues long. The germline CDR1 and CDR2 sequences are SGHTA and FQGNSA. The same specimen was also included in a second study, on T cells expressing NK-cell markers.

V is TRBV7-2 and J is TRBJ2-7, with 7 bases aligning to TRBD1. This TCR was recovered from a woman aged 18-29 years in good health. The material sequenced was CD4+ T cells sorted from blood. This CDR3 is CASSVLGQAYEQYF. The CDR3 DNA sequence: TGTGCCAGCAGCGTTCTTGGACAGGCCTACGAGCAGTACTTC.